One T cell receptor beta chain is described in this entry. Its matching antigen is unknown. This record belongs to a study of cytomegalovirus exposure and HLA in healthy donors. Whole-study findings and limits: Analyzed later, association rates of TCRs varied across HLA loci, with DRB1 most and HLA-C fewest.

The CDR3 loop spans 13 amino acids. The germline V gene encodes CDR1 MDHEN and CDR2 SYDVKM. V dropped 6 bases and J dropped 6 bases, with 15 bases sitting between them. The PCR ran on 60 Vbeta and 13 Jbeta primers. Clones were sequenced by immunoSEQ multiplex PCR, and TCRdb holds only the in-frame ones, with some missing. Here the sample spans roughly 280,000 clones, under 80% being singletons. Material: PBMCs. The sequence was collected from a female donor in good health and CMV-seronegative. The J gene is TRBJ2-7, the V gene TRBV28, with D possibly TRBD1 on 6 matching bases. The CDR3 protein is CASSPAGQFEQYF. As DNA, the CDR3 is TGTGCCAGCAGCCCCGCCGGACAGTTCGAGCAGTACTTC.